Below, 4 T cell receptor beta chains from the same sample are listed, as sequenced in a study of T cell repertoires in cytomegalovirus infection. TCRdb itself ran the reads through MiXCR, one entry per CDR3 protein. The sample gives some 54,000 distinct CDR3 sequences, roughly 21% of which show up once; roughly 75% is in the top ten. Their cognate antigens are unknown. The source material was CD8+ T cells from cultured PBMCs, sampled from culture after CMV antigen stimulation. The source is a human donor in good health (CMV status not recorded). Some clones in this sample may be carry-over from other donors' samples.

This chain links TRBV4-3 with TRBJ1-1, with 7 bases matching TRBD1. The CDR3 totals 15 residues. Germline CDR1 LGHNA, CDR2 YSLEER. V shed 3 bases, J shed 4 bases, and the junction held 8 bases outside the gene matches. CDR3 amino acids: CASSQKTGWGTEAFF. DNA of the CDR3: TGCGCCAGCAGCCAGAAGACAGGGTGGGGCACTGAAGCTTTCTTT.

The chain carries TRBV4-1 and TRBJ2-5; 8 bases are a match to TRBD1. Germline CDR1 is MGHRA and CDR2 is YSYEKL. The ends lost 1 base at V and 5 bases at J; junction bases unmatched: 3. The CDR3 covers 14 residues. CDR3 residues: CASSQAGGKETQYF. The CDR3, as DNA: TGCGCCAGCAGCCAAGCAGGGGGCAAGGAGACCCAGTACTTC.

The genes are TRBV12-3 or TRBV12-4 and TRBJ2-7; tentatively, D is TRBD1 (5 bases). The CDR3 length is 13 residues. Trimming took 6 bases from V and 10 from J, leaving 19 bases between them. The CDR3 nucleotides are TGTGCCAGCAGCAACAGGTACCCGGGCCATCAGTACTTC. It encodes CASSNRYPGHQYF.

DNA of the CDR3: TGTGCCTGTCACCCAAGGCCGGACAGGGGTAATGAAAAACTGTTTTTT. This gives the protein CACHPRPDRGNEKLFF. The rearrangement links TRBV28 to TRBJ1-4; TRBD1 agrees at 9 bases. The CDR3 length is 16 residues. Germline assignment: CDR1 MDHEN and CDR2 SYDVKM. The V and J ends lost 11 bases and 4 bases, in that order; junction bases with no gene match: 14. Together with reference TRBV28 and TRBJ1-4, the CDR3 gives the full variable domain: DVKVTQSSRYLVKRTGEKVFLECVQDMDHENMFWYRQDPGLGLRLIYFSYDVKMKEKGDIPEGYSVSREKKERFSLILESASTNQTSMYLCACHPRPDRGNEKLFFGSGTQLSVL.